This T cell receptor beta chain was retrieved from a study of T cells in Graves' hyperthyroidism and ophthalmopathy. The source material, RNA transcripts, was used to amplify TCR beta CDR3 regions. HTBI primers drove first-round RT-PCR of the TCR CDR3. One entry per CDR3 protein results from TCRdb running MiXCR on the multiplex PCR reads. The table includes approximately 570,000 distinct CDR3 sequences, 20% detected once. J was trimmed by 8 bases and V by 5 bases; bases with no gene match: 7. Germline V gene lookup returns CDR1 MDHEN and CDR2 SYDVKM. The CDR3 loop spans 14 amino acids. The chain combines TRBV28 with TRBJ1-5, with 9 bases lining up with TRBD1. Sequencing was carried out using blood. The TCR was taken from a man in his forties with Graves' ophthalmopathy. The CDR3 here is CASSPGTGKEPQHF. CDR3 sequence (DNA): TGTGCCAGCAGTCCCGGGACAGGGAAAGAGCCCCAGCATTTT. Based on the CDR3 plus reference TRBV28 and TRBJ1-5, the full variable domain is DVKVTQSSRYLVKRTGEKVFLECVQDMDHENMFWYRQDPGLGLRLIYFSYDVKMKEKGDIPEGYSVSREKKERFSLILESASTNQTSMYLCASSPGTGKEPQHFGDGTRLSIL.